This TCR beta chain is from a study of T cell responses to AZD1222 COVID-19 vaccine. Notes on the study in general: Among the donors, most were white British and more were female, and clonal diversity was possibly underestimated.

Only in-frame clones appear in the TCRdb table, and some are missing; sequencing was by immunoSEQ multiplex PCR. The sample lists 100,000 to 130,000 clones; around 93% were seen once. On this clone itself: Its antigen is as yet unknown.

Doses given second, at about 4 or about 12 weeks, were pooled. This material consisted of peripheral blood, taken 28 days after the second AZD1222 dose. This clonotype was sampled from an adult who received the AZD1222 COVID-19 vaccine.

The CDR3 nucleotides read TGTGCCAGCAGCGCAGGGGGCGTCATGAACACTGAAGCTTTCTTT. Its protein product is CASSAGGVMNTEAFF. V and J are TRBV7-3 and TRBJ1-1; TRBD1 matches at 8 bases. CDR1 is SGHTA, CDR2 FQGTGA, per germline. This CDR3 spans 15 amino acids. V lost 5 bases and J lost 0; bases outside the gene matches: 5.